The source of this T cell receptor (beta chain) is a study of cytomegalovirus exposure and HLA in healthy donors (dated by TCRdb to 2017 to 2019). Notes on the research overall: An earlier analysis of approximately 640 of the donors reported 276 Gb of sequence data and approximately 110 million unique TCR beta sequences from 150 million to 200 million T cells. About 300 gigabases of sequencing data and approximately 84 million unique TCR sequences were included in an early release covering around 600 HLA-typed donors. Of the roughly 400 genotyped donors, approximately 81% were placed in the genetic ancestry cluster associated with self-reported Caucasian donors. The study was designed to test whether signatures of past pathogen exposure could be identified by cataloging public T cell receptors. The T cell repertoires of several hundred subjects were profiled by immunosequencing and related to cytomegalovirus serostatus. Besides the first cohort of roughly 700 subjects, a separate validation cohort made up of 120 or so different subjects was used. To predict cytomegalovirus infection status, the study combined high-throughput TCR immunosequencing, statistical association of individual TCRs with disease status, and machine learning. In a later analysis, previously published TCR beta repertoires from 666 donors were re-analyzed and high-resolution HLA genotyping was added so that TCR occurrence patterns could be studied. Rather than using new phenotypic data, the later analysis identified candidate immune exposures from TCR beta sequences and from how often those sequences occurred across donors. An earlier analysis of around 580 of the donors used high-throughput TCR beta sequencing to judge whether each TCR beta V gene segment behaved as functional or pseudogenic. Donor age, sex, ethnicity and CMV serostatus were compiled together with the repertoire data. A later genetic analysis took genome-wide SNP genotypes for about 65% of the roughly 670 donors and used that subset as a discovery cohort. Every discovery cohort repertoire had been produced on one sequencing platform. Both class I and class II loci were covered by HLA typing, at four-digit resolution. Typing coverage differed by locus: A, B, C, DRB1 and DQB1 were typed in about 620-630 donors, DQA1 in 500 to 550, DPA1 in approximately 600, and DPB1 in approximately 450. Roughly five DR-DQ haplotypes were handled as single units for association and clustering because linkage in the cohort was strong. On average, about 240,000 unique TCR beta nucleotide sequences were sequenced per donor among several hundred genotyped donors of the cohort, with about 19% of those sequences being non-productive. The paper's findings and limits, for the study overall: A further reported finding was that TCR beta sequences accurately predicted the HLA-A and HLA-B alleles for most subjects in the first cohort. Immune exposure information for the cohort was limited to CMV serostatus. V-gene and J-gene trimming of TCR beta chains was associated with a missense DCLRE1C variant in a later genetic analysis, and the association was replicated in an independent cohort. In an earlier analysis of some 500 of the donors, most TCR beta V segments were observed in productive rearrangements about 90% or about 30% of the time, broadly matching IMGT annotations. It was suggested by the authors that the approach could potentially be generalized to other disease states and immunological phenotypes. When HLA alleles, especially DR and DQ, strongly co-occurred, attributing TCR associations to individual alleles was difficult. Over 15 rarely observed V segments, including chromosome 9 orphons, were excluded from the earlier analysis of approximately 500 of the donors because counts were too low. Most TCR sequences were observed very rarely across donors, whereas some public TCRs were present in many individuals. The study listed 164 TCR beta chains as associated with cytomegalovirus. Some IMGT-functional V segments, including TRBV6-2 and TRBV6-3, could not be told apart with the 87-base-pair reads, so those segments were excluded. A later analysis associated 17,000 or so TCR beta sequences with specific HLA alleles at a false discovery rate of 0.05. According to a later genetic analysis, donors in an Asian-associated ancestry cluster had fewer N-insertions in productive TCRs than the roughly 670-donor mean. A later analysis reported that several top co-occurrence clusters appeared linked to parvovirus B19, influenza, CMV and Epstein-Barr virus. Because HLA typing was missing for some donors at each locus, association tests included only the typed subset. Only TCR beta chains were sequenced in this cohort, and the absence of alpha or paired-chain data limited detectable features. Linkage disequilibrium might explain the correlated functional status among segregating V segments, but an unknown experimental factor could not be excluded. The presence/absence analyses assumed that sequencing depth was roughly uniform across donors, and that assumption may not be true. A group of highly shared sequence variants was considered likely to be a technical artifact of the sequencing pipeline. In a later analysis, most CMV-associated TCR beta chains were found to appear HLA-restricted, with HLA associations seemingly driven largely by CMV exposure. The classifier was reported to diagnose cytomegalovirus status with high specificity and sensitivity in both the original and validation cohorts. Three of the identified cytomegalovirus-associated TCR beta chains were confirmed in vitro to be specific for cytomegalovirus antigens. In a later analysis, the rate of TCR association differed among HLA loci, with DRB1 alleles having the most associated TCRs and HLA-C alleles having the fewest. In a later analysis, HLA-associated TCR beta chains were found to be more clonally expanded and to have lower generation probabilities than equally common non-associated chains.

Counted from cysteine to phenylalanine, this CDR3 has 15 amino acids. Only the CDR3 DNA stays, 45 bases, in frame from base 1. CDR1 and CDR2 are drawn from the germline V gene: SGHDT, YYEEEE. Unmatched junction bases come to 6, with V trimmed by 1 base and J by 9 bases. To note about this clone: No cognate antigen has been identified for it. Within one base of it there is no much larger clone, and no base qualities were kept.

Libraries came from the immunoSEQ multiplex PCR assay. A mixture of 60 forward primers for TCR Vbeta segments and 13 reverse primers for TCR Jbeta segments was used in the multiplex PCR. The CDR3 region of rearranged TCR beta genes was amplified from genomic DNA with a multiplex PCR assay. The amplified TCR beta libraries were sequenced on the Illumina HiSeq System as 87-base-pair reads. The authors processed their data as follows. A later analysis tallied roughly 78 million unique TCR beta chains across the 610 or so repertoires, and 10 million to 11 million of those chains were shared by two or more donors. To remove PCR and sequencing errors, raw reads were error-corrected and collapsed into unique sequences using a nearest-neighbor algorithm that merged closely related sequences. To assign V, D and J gene segments, CDR3 sequences were aligned to IMGT reference sequences. Each retained sequence needed at least a six-nucleotide match to both a V gene segment and a J gene segment. A rearrangement was called productive if the CDR3 had no stop codons and remained in frame with V and J, and every other rearrangement was called non-productive. CDR3 was defined by IMGT convention, running from the second conserved V-encoded cysteine to the conserved J-encoded phenylalanine. The earlier analysis of about 610 of the donors excluded any sequence lacking an unambiguous match to a single V gene segment. An earlier analysis of roughly 590 of the donors called V segments functional above 56.7% productive rearrangements and segregating when the between-donor standard deviation exceeded 5%. To diagnose cytomegalovirus status from the catalog of TCR beta chain sequences, a statistical classification framework was built. A later analysis assigned V and J genes by comparing TCR nucleotide sequences with IMGT/GENE-DB human TR gene sequences. In a later analysis, CDR3 sequences and most-parsimonious VDJ recombination scenarios were assigned using the TCRdist pipeline. A later analysis defined each TCR beta chain by its CDR3 amino acid sequence plus V-gene family, and excluded reads lacking a unique V-gene family. A later analysis removed nearly 600 highly shared, low-generation-probability nucleotide sequences to deal with suspected cross-contamination and a sequencing artifact. For each public chain, a later analysis derived a clonal expansion index from normalized ranks of inferred template counts within each repertoire. In a later analysis, generation probabilities were computed with a VDJ recombination model fitted to out-of-frame rearrangements, and the resulting probabilities were checked against IGoR. Hypergeometric tests were used in a later analysis to score TCR-TCR, TCR-HLA and TCR-CMV co-occurrence, with a repertoire-size bias correction applied to the TCR pairs. In a later analysis, false discovery rates were estimated by permuting HLA or CMV assignments 20 times. In a later analysis, co-occurring TCRs were grouped with DBSCAN, and TCRdist sequence similarity was added when clustering was performed within HLA-allele-positive subsets. Repertoires with fewer than 30,000 or more than 120,000 public chains, plus five repertoires with anomalous nucleotide sharing, were excluded from co-occurrence clustering. TCRdb took this table from immuneACCESS and kept in-frame rearrangements with V and J called. Such tables lack part of the clones; where checked against another copy, unresolved V genes explain under half of the gap, and the rest is unexplained. V and J calls and clone size come straight from that table; D and trimming were deduced from the DNA. Recorded for this sample are about 130,000 clones; approximately 82% of them occurred a single time. Of the sample, 2.7% falls within the top ten clones.

The cohort was made up of 650 to 700 healthy bone marrow donors. Cohort members were all nominally healthy when sampled, although unrecorded immune exposures were likely present. The donor tested CMV seronegative and was one of the 352 seronegative cohort members. A peripheral blood sample was provided by each donor, and peripheral blood mononuclear cells were used for TCR beta sequencing. The Qiagen DNeasy Blood Extraction Kit was used to extract genomic DNA from the blood cell samples. Rearrangement joined TRBV5-6 to TRBJ1-6; 8 bases in the middle match TRBD1. The origin of this receptor is a man aged 50 to 59 in good health and CMV-seronegative. The material sequenced was PBMCs. The DNA reads TGTGCCAGCAGCTTGACGACAGGGGTTGTTTCACCCCTCCACTTT. This sequence encodes CASSLTTGVVSPLHF.